This TCR beta chain was sequenced for a study of tumor-infiltrating lymphocytes in oesophageal squamous cell carcinoma. TCRdb re-called the PCR reads with MiXCR, one entry per CDR3 protein. The sample contains roughly 20,000 distinct CDR3 sequences, over 45% of which appear only once. Germline V gene sequence: CDR1 SGHTA, CDR2 FQGTGA. This CDR3 region has 14 residues. V shed 5 bases, J shed 9 bases, and the junction held 8 bases outside the gene matches. The clonotype originates from a male donor with esophageal squamous cell carcinoma. Material: esophageal tumor tissue. The chain uses TRBV7-3 and TRBJ2-3, with 10 bases matching TRBD2. CDR3 DNA sequence: TGTGCCAGCAGCCCTGGGGCTAGCGGGGGAACGCAGTATTTT. Protein product: CASSPGASGGTQYF. The entire variable domain, with the rest obtained from reference TRBV7-3 and TRBJ2-3, is as follows: GAGVSQTPSNKVTEKGKYVELRCDPISGHTALYWYRQSLGQGPEFLIYFQGTGAADDSGLPNDRFFAVRPEGSVSTLKIQRTERGDSAVYLCASSPGASGGTQYFGPGTRLTVL.